The 15 T cell receptor beta chains below come from one sample, sequenced in a study of blood T cells in healthy people across ages. With a J-beta primer mix and a sample-barcoded 5' primer, a second PCR ran roughly 6 to 12 cycles. MiXCR, applied by TCRdb to the 5' RACE reads, yields one record per CDR3 protein. The data hold about 1.8 million distinct CDR3 sequences, with around 48% observed a single time. Sequencing was performed on blood. These receptor sequences come from a woman aged 40 to 49 in good health.

This clonotype has just one count. J is TRBJ1-2 and V is TRBV27, with TRBD1 matching over 7 bases. This CDR3 has 16 residues. CDR1 is MNHEY and CDR2 is SMNVEV in the germline V gene (reference sequence). J gave up 8 bases and V 3 bases, and 15 bases lay outside the gene matches. The CDR3 sequence: CASSFAGTVFIGGYTF. In DNA form, the CDR3 reads TGTGCCAGCAGTTTCGCAGGGACAGTCTTTATCGGAGGCTACACCTTC.

The rearrangement links TRBV2 to TRBJ1-2; D not certain. From germline, CDR1 is SNHLY and CDR2 FYNNEI. Between the trimmed V and J ends, which lost 2 bases and 3 bases, there was a span of 7 bases. The CDR3 runs 13 residues. CDR3 residues: CASSESRYYGYTF. CDR3 DNA: TGTGCCAGCAGTGAAAGTAGGTACTATGGCTACACCTTC.

The V gene is TRBV7-9, the J gene TRBJ1-2; 11 positions agree with TRBD1. The V gene's germline CDR1 is SEHNR and CDR2 FQNEAQ (reference sequence). With 4 bases clipped from V and 3 bases from J, the junction kept 10 bases outside the gene matches. The CDR3 sequence is 17 residues long. The CDR3, as DNA: TGTGCCAGCAGCTCCCCCGGGACAGGGGGGCCGGACTATGGCTACACCTTC. It is translated as CASSSPGTGGPDYGYTF.

The chain is built from TRBV20-1 and TRBJ1-5; D unclear. CDR3 length equals 14 residues. Trimming took off 6 bases at V and 0 bases at J, with 12 bases between the two ends. The V gene's germline CDR1 is DFQATT and CDR2 SNEGSKA (reference sequence). CDR3 loop: CSAPGRGSNQPQHF. CDR3 bases: TGCAGTGCCCCCGGACGGGGTAGCAATCAGCCCCAGCATTTT.

The chain is built from TRBV14 and TRBJ2-7; D is uncertain. The germline V gene encodes CDR1 SGHDN and CDR2 FVKESK. Deletions cut 3 bases from V and 1 base from J, with 22 bases between. This CDR3 comprises 18 residues. The CDR3 reads CASSQFSRTLELSYEQYF. The CDR3 nucleotides are TGTGCCAGCAGCCAGTTTTCTCGGACCTTAGAACTGTCCTACGAGCAGTACTTC. The variable domain in full, completed from reference TRBV14 and TRBJ2-7, reads EAGVTQFPSHSVIEKGQTVTLRCDPISGHDNLYWYRRVMGKEIKFLLHFVKESKQDESGMPNNRFLAERTGGTYSTLKVQPAELEDSGVYFCASSQFSRTLELSYEQYFGPGTRLTVT.

The chain joins TRBV10-3 to TRBJ1-2; 10 nucleotides line up with TRBD1. The CDR3 totals 16 residues. Germline V gives CDR1 ENHRY, CDR2 SYGVKD. J lost 4 bases, V lost 4 bases, and 9 bases had no gene match. CDR3 coding DNA: TGTGCCATCAGTGGAGAAGGGACAGGGGTTTCCTATGGCTACACCTTC. It is translated as CAISGEGTGVSYGYTF.

This clonotype has only a few counts. The chain uses TRBV6-2 or TRBV6-3 and TRBJ1-5; D gene unclear. The CDR3 covers 13 residues. Trimming left V 5 bases short and J 4 bases short, with 9 bases between. Germline V gene lookup returns CDR1 MNHEY and CDR2 SVGEGT. The CDR3 bases are TGTGCCAGCAGTGGTATTGGGAATCAGCCCCAGCATTTT. This sequence encodes CASSGIGNQPQHF.

The chain combines TRBV6-6 with TRBJ1-2, with D perhaps matching TRBD1 (5 bases). The V end was cut by 2 bases, the J end by 7 bases, with 14 bases between. Germline values: CDR1 MNHNY, CDR2 SVGAGI (reference sequence). The CDR3 consists of 14 residues. CDR3 protein: CASSYGPGQGGYTF. DNA for the CDR3: TGTGCCAGCAGTTACGGTCCGGGGCAGGGTGGCTACACCTTC.

CDR3 nucleotides: TGTGCCAGCAGCTCCACTCGGGACCAGTACAATGAGCAGTTCTTC. Translation gives CASSSTRDQYNEQFF. The rearrangement uses TRBV7-3 and TRBJ2-1; D is possibly TRBD1 or TRBD2 (5 bases each). V was pared by 4 bases and J by 4 bases, with 14 bases between. Germline-derived CDR1 and CDR2 are SGHTA and FQGTGA. The CDR3 is 15 residues long.

This clonotype was seen a handful of times. The genes are TRBV6-2 or TRBV6-3 and TRBJ2-5, with D tentatively TRBD1 (6 bases). Trimming took 6 bases from V and 0 from J, leaving 8 bases between them. The CDR3 is 13 residues long. CDR1 is MNHEY, CDR2 SVGEGT, per germline. CDR3 amino acids: CASRTGNQETQYF. As DNA, the CDR3 is TGTGCCAGCAGGACAGGCAACCAAGAGACCCAGTACTTC.

This clonotype was observed once. The V and J genes are TRBV9 and TRBJ1-1; TRBD1 is a possible D gene (5 bases). This CDR3 is built from 13 residues. Germline V gene data show CDR1 as SGDLS and CDR2 as YYNGEE. Trimming left V 5 bases short and J 1 base short, with 9 bases between. CDR3 in DNA: TGTGCCAGCAGAGGGGACGGGAACACTGAAGCTTTCTTT. Amino acids: CASRGDGNTEAFF.

This chain connects TRBV9 to TRBJ2-5, with D perhaps assigned TRBD1 or TRBD2 (5 bases each). Trimming pared 6 bases from V and 2 bases from J, leaving 17 bases between. Germline values: CDR1 SGDLS, CDR2 YYNGEE. CDR3 length: 15 amino acids. The CDR3: CASNRGPGLQETQYF. Here the CDR3 DNA reads TGTGCCAGCAATCGGGGACCAGGGCTTCAAGAGACCCAGTACTTC. Full variable domain (remainder filled in from reference TRBV9 and TRBJ2-5): DSGVTQTPKHLITATGQRVTLRCSPRSGDLSVYWYQQSLDQGLQFLIQYYNGEERAKGNILERFSAQQFPDLHSELNLSSLELGDSALYFCASNRGPGLQETQYFGPGTRLLVL.

This clonotype has a count of ten or more. The rearrangement joins TRBV7-2 to TRBJ2-3; D not resolved. There are 12 residues in the CDR3. Trimming took 6 bases from V and 5 from J, leaving 9 bases between them. Germline CDR1 and CDR2: SGHTA and FQGNSA. CDR3 sequence (DNA): TGTGCCAGCAGTTTATATCGAGATACGCAGTATTTT. It specifies CASSLYRDTQYF.

As for this clonotype: The junction differs from germline at one of its ends, possibly a read error. The chain carries TRBV12-3 or TRBV12-4 and TRBJ2-3; TRBD1 might be the D (5 bases). This CDR3 is 14 amino acids long. The CDR3 DNA is TGCGCCAGCAGTTTAATAAGGGGAAAAGATACGCAGTATTTT. The encoded protein is CASSLIRGKDTQYF.

The chain couples TRBV4-3 to TRBJ2-3, with 9 bases matching TRBD2. Losses at the gene ends were 0 bases for V and 1 base for J; bases not matched to a gene: 5. This CDR3 comprises 17 residues. Germline-derived CDR1 and CDR2 are LGHNA and YSLEER. DNA for the CDR3: TGCGCCAGCAGCCAAGACATAAAGCGGGGGGGCACAGATACGCAGTATTTT. It yields the protein CASSQDIKRGGTDTQYF.